These 21 T cell receptor beta chains originate from one sample sequenced in a study of breast tumors, draining lymph nodes, adjacent tissues. Breast cancer patients provided tissue from their axillary draining lymph nodes. TCRdb itself ran the multiplex PCR reads through MiXCR, one entry per CDR3 protein. The table includes approximately 210,000 distinct CDR3 sequences, less than 45% detected once. Sequenced: axillary lymph node tissue. The receptors derive from a female donor with breast cancer. Some clones in this sample may be carry-over from other donors' samples.

V and J are TRBV29-1 and TRBJ2-1; TRBD2 matches at 9 bases. V dropped 5 bases and J dropped 0; count of bases not matched to a gene: 2. The germline V gene encodes CDR1 SQVTM and CDR2 ANQGSEA. The CDR3 contains 14 residues. CDR3 nucleotide sequence: TGCAGCGTTCCAGCGGGGGGCTCCTACAATGAGCAGTTCTTC. This sequence encodes CSVPAGGSYNEQFF.

This clonotype was counted only a few times. The chain couples TRBV28 to TRBJ1-5; maybe TRBD1 (6 bases). The germline gives CDR1 MDHEN, CDR2 SYDVKM. The CDR3 runs 14 residues. V was pared by 5 bases and J by 9 bases, with 17 bases between. In DNA form, the CDR3 reads TGTGCCAGCAGTCCCAGGGGTCGGGGGGTGCCCCAGCATTTT. Residues: CASSPRGRGVPQHF.

This chain uses TRBV11-2 with TRBJ2-5; 13 bases map to TRBD2. This CDR3 is 23 amino acids long. The junction had 21 bases not matched to a gene; V was cut back by 0 bases and J by 2 bases. In germline, CDR1 is SGHAT, CDR2 FQNNGV. CDR3 nucleotides: TGTGCCAGCAGCTTAGAGGCGAAGCCACCCCAACAACTAGCGGGAGGGAGGCAAGAGACCCAGTACTTC. The encoded protein is CASSLEAKPPQQLAGGRQETQYF. The full variable domain, its missing parts supplied by reference TRBV11-2 and TRBJ2-5, is EAGVAQSPRYKIIEKRQSVAFWCNPISGHATLYWYQQILGQGPKLLIQFQNNGVVDDSQLPKDRFSAERLKGVDSTLKIQPAKLEDSAVYLCASSLEAKPPQQLAGGRQETQYFGPGTRLLVL.

This clonotype has at least ten counts. V and J are TRBV10-3 and TRBJ2-7; TRBD2 matches at 8 bases. This CDR3 region has 15 residues. J gave up 2 bases and V 3 bases, and 6 bases lay outside the gene matches. Germline CDR1 reads ENHRY; CDR2 reads SYGVKD. CDR3 in DNA: TGTGCCATCAGTGAAGTTAGCGGGGCCACCTACGAGCAGTACTTC. It encodes CAISEVSGATYEQYF.

The V gene is TRBV2, the J gene TRBJ2-7, with TRBD1 as a possible D gene (6 bases). Trimming took 6 bases from V and 1 from J, leaving 10 bases between them. The germline CDR1 and CDR2 sequences are SNHLY and FYNNEI. The CDR3 totals 13 residues. The CDR3 DNA reads TGTGCCAGCAGGGGGACACCGTCCTACGAGCAGTACTTC. Amino acid sequence: CASRGTPSYEQYF.

Worth noting for this clonotype: Being one base from a much bigger clone, this may be a read error. J is TRBJ2-2 and V is TRBV6-5, with TRBD2 as a possible D gene (6 bases). Looked up from germline, CDR1 is MNHEY and CDR2 is SVGAGI. The CDR3 contains 13 residues. For the CDR3, the DNA is TGTGCCAGCAGACCACTAGCAGTCGGGGAGCTGTGTTTT. Its protein product is CASRPLAVGELCF.

This clonotype appeared a few times. V usage is TRBV6-1 and J usage is TRBJ2-3; TRBD2 aligns across 11 bases. Germline CDR1 reads MNHNS; CDR2 reads SASEGT. Trimming took 7 bases from V and 0 from J; bases not matched to a gene: 12. The CDR3 sequence is 18 residues long. The CDR3 loop is CASTLTSGARASTDTQYF. DNA for the CDR3: TGTGCCAGCACCTTGACTAGCGGGGCCCGCGCTAGCACAGATACGCAGTATTTT.

The V gene is TRBV15, the J gene TRBJ1-4; the match to TRBD1 covers 10 bases. The CDR3 extends over 14 amino acids. The germline gives CDR1 LNHNV, CDR2 YYDKDF (reference sequence). The J segment lost 7 bases and the V segment lost 3 bases, leaving 2 bases of the junction unmatched. The CDR3 coding sequence is TGTGCCACCAGCAGTGGGGACAGGGGTGAAAAACTGTTTTTT. It encodes CATSSGDRGEKLFF.

This clonotype showed up many times. V usage is TRBV12-5 and J usage is TRBJ2-7; D is ambiguous. CDR3 length equals 12 residues. From germline, CDR1 is LGHNT and CDR2 FRNRAP. V was trimmed by 2 bases and J by 7 bases, leaving 9 bases between them. The CDR3 loop is CASGLQPREQYF. The DNA for the CDR3 is TGTGCTAGTGGTTTGCAACCACGGGAGCAGTACTTC. The full variable domain, rest sourced from reference TRBV12-5 and TRBJ2-7, is DARVTQTPRHKVTEMGQEVTMRCQPILGHNTVFWYRQTMMQGLELLAYFRNRAPLDDSGMPKDRFSAEMPDATLATLKIQPSEPRDSAVYFCASGLQPREQYFGPGTRLTVT.

This clonotype was seen repeatedly, ten times or more. J is TRBJ1-2 and V is TRBV20-1; 7 bases fit TRBD1. V dropped 5 bases and J dropped 8; count of bases not matched to a gene: 11. The CDR3 loop spans 13 amino acids. Germline lookup yields CDR1 DFQATT and CDR2 SNEGSKA (reference sequence). CDR3 in DNA: TGCAGTGCTTACAGGGGCCGGGTTCGGGGCTACACCTTC. It is translated as CSAYRGRVRGYTF.

With respect to this clonotype: Possible read error: a much larger clone is one base away. The chain joins TRBV14 to TRBJ2-2; no definite D call. This CDR3 contains 16 residues. CDR1 and CDR2 from the germline V gene are SGHDN and FVKESK. With 0 bases removed from V and 1 base from J, the gap between germline ends came to 9 bases. The CDR3 DNA reads TGTGCCAGCAGCCAAGATTACGGCTTGAACACCGGGGAGCTGTTTTTT. Translated, it gives CASSQDYGLNTGELFF.

Details on this clonotype: A clone one base away is much larger, so this may be a read error. No conserved phenylalanine or tryptophan ends this CDR3, so it is likely a read error. The J gene is TRBJ2-1, the V gene TRBV7-7, with TRBD1 as a possible D gene (6 bases). CDR1 and CDR2 (germline): SSHAT, FNYEAQ (reference sequence). The length of the CDR3 is 14 residues. CDR3 nucleotide sequence: TGTGCTAGCAGCTTAGGGGGTAGGAGCAATGAGCAGTTCCTC. Protein product: CASSLGGRSNEQFL.

The rearrangement links TRBV20-1 to TRBJ1-3, with 7 bases fitting TRBD1. The CDR3 has 17 amino acids. Germline V gene lookup returns CDR1 DFQATT and CDR2 SNEGSKA (reference sequence). Unmatched junction bases numbered 13, after V lost 1 base and J lost 4 bases. CDR3 bases: TGCAGTGCTAGAGGAGGGGTAGGGGGCGCGGTAGGAAACACCATATATTTT. Translation: CSARGGVGGAVGNTIYF.

This clonotype appeared many times. V and J are TRBV10-3 and TRBJ2-3, with unresolved D. Germline V CDR1 and CDR2: ENHRY, SYGVKD. The CDR3 is made up of 14 amino acids. V was cut by 2 bases and J by 4 bases, with 10 bases left in between. In DNA, the CDR3 is TGTGCCATCAGTGAGGGGGTTGGTGCAGATACGCAGTATTTT. Encoded protein: CAISEGVGADTQYF.

The table lists this clonotype with many counts. The rearrangement links TRBV20-1 to TRBJ2-5; tentatively, D is TRBD1 (5 bases). V was clipped by 5 bases and J by 4 bases, with 11 bases between them. The germline CDR1 and CDR2 sequences are DFQATT and SNEGSKA (reference sequence). The CDR3 spans 12 residues. The CDR3 reads CSARDSSETQYF. CDR3 coding DNA: TGCAGTGCTCGTGACAGCTCAGAGACCCAGTACTTC.

This clonotype has a handful of counts. The chain links TRBV6-5 to TRBJ2-3; 8 positions agree with TRBD2. The germline V gene has CDR1 MNHEY and CDR2 SVGAGI. Losses at the gene ends were 5 bases for V and 2 bases for J; bases not matched to a gene: 6. CDR3 length equals 15 residues. The CDR3 DNA reads TGTGCCAGCAGTCACGTGCGGGGGGCCACAGATACGCAGTATTTT. Amino acid sequence: CASSHVRGATDTQYF.

This clonotype was detected many times. CDR3 region: CASADRGADTQYF. CDR3 in DNA: TGTGCCAGCGCGGACAGGGGCGCAGATACGCAGTATTTT. The J gene is TRBJ2-3, the V gene TRBV7-9; 9 positions match TRBD1. The CDR3 has 13 amino acids. Unmatched junction bases numbered 4, after V lost 8 bases and J lost 4 bases. Germline V gene lookup returns CDR1 SEHNR and CDR2 FQNEAQ (reference sequence).

J is TRBJ2-7 and V is TRBV30, with D tentatively TRBD1 (5 bases). Trimming shortened V by 0 bases and J by 12 bases, and 21 bases separated the two germline ends. This CDR3 region has 14 residues. The germline V gene has CDR1 GTSNPN and CDR2 SVGIG (reference sequence). As DNA, the CDR3 is TGTGCCTGGAGTGTTCCCGGACAAAAGTCTCCTACGTACTTC. Protein sequence: CAWSVPGQKSPTYF.

This clonotype was detected ten times or more. V usage is TRBV4-2 and J usage is TRBJ2-7, with D unclear. Germline assignment: CDR1 LGHNA and CDR2 YNFKEQ. This CDR3 region has 15 residues. V lost 0 bases, J lost 0 bases, and 9 bases lay in between. The CDR3, as DNA: TGTGCCAGCAGCCAAGATTTAGGGAACTCCTACGAGCAGTACTTC. Its protein product is CASSQDLGNSYEQYF.

In its sample, this clonotype was seen a few times. It may be a read error: a sequence one base away is much more abundant. The V gene is TRBV10-3, the J gene TRBJ1-2, with D possibly matching TRBD1 (5 bases). The CDR3 consists of 13 residues. Trimming removed 6 bases at V and 6 bases at J, with 14 bases between. CDR1 and CDR2 (germline): ENHRY, SYGVKD. The CDR3: CAIRGGEANGYTF. The CDR3 DNA follows: TGTGCCATCAGGGGAGGGGAGGCCAATGGCTACACCTTC.

There are many counts of this clonotype. The genes are TRBV7-3 and TRBJ1-2, with 9 bases matching TRBD1. With 6 bases clipped from V and 1 base from J, the junction kept 6 bases outside the gene matches. CDR1 is SGHTA, CDR2 FQGTGA, per germline. This CDR3 is 15 amino acids long. The CDR3 coding sequence is TGTGCCAGCAGTCATCTGGGACAGGGTAACTATGGCTACACCTTC. It translates to CASSHLGQGNYGYTF.